This entry lists 21 T cell receptor beta chains sequenced from one sample in a study of OX40 agonist ivuxolimab in advanced cancers. Sequencing was performed with immunoSEQ multiplex PCR; in TCRdb, only in-frame clones are kept and a portion is missing. The sample has 75,000 to 100,000 clones; more than 85% are singletons. The material sequenced was CD4+ or CD8+ T cells sorted from blood, taken in a trial of the OX40 agonist ivuxolimab. The source is an adult with an advanced solid tumor such as melanoma, head and neck, liver or kidney cancer.

This chain uses TRBV18 with TRBJ2-7, with D unresolved. This CDR3 has 13 amino acids. Germline loops: CDR1 KGHSH, CDR2 LQKENI. Trimming shortened V by 3 bases and J by 6 bases, and 12 bases separated the two germline ends. DNA for the CDR3: TGTGCCAGCTCACCTAACGACCGATCCGAGCAGTACTTC. Amino acids: CASSPNDRSEQYF.

The rearrangement joins TRBV9 to TRBJ1-1; TRBD1 aligns across 7 bases. Per germline, CDR1 SGDLS and CDR2 YYNGEE. The V segment lost 3 bases and the J segment 0 bases; nucleotides outside the gene matches: 8. The CDR3 is 16 residues long. CDR3 nucleotide sequence: TGTGCCAGCAGCGCGAAAAGAGGGGGCCTGAACACTGAAGCTTTCTTT. Its translation is CASSAKRGGLNTEAFF.

The chain employs TRBV2 and TRBJ2-2; D remains ambiguous. V lost 0 bases to trimming and J lost 0 bases, with 2 bases between them. The CDR3 totals 14 residues. In germline, CDR1 is SNHLY, CDR2 FYNNEI. In DNA form, the CDR3 reads TGTGCCAGCAGTGAAGCATCGAACACCGGGGAGCTGTTTTTT. The encoded protein is CASSEASNTGELFF.

The chain links TRBV6-5 to TRBJ1-3, with no clear D. This CDR3 is 12 amino acids long. Trimming pared 9 bases from V and 0 bases from J, leaving 6 bases between. Germline assignment: CDR1 MNHEY and CDR2 SVGAGI. The CDR3 region has the DNA TGTGCCAGTGCAGGCTCTGGAAACACCATATATTTT. Its translation: CASAGSGNTIYF.

The chain carries TRBV28 and TRBJ1-4, with 7 bases identical to TRBD1. Germline V gene data show CDR1 as MDHEN and CDR2 as SYDVKM. J gave up 6 bases and V 5 bases, and 9 bases lay outside the gene matches. The CDR3 is made up of 15 amino acids. The CDR3: CASSPDRVRHEKLFF. CDR3 bases: TGTGCCAGCAGTCCTGACAGGGTGCGTCATGAAAAACTGTTTTTT.

This clone was counted a single time. The genes are TRBV18 and TRBJ2-3; D is undetermined. V gave up 5 bases and J gave up 6 bases, with 18 bases separating them. CDR3 length: 15 amino acids. Germline V gene lookup returns CDR1 KGHSH and CDR2 LQKENI. The CDR3 nucleotides are TGTGCCAGCTCAATCCGAGTCAAGGATGCGGATACGCAGTATTTT. Protein product: CASSIRVKDADTQYF.

As to this clone: Different DNA sequences within this sample yield the same CDR3. The chain employs TRBV5-1 and TRBJ2-5; D remains unclear. This CDR3 has 12 residues. Germline V gene lookup returns CDR1 SGHRS and CDR2 YFSETQ. V dropped 0 bases and J dropped 2 bases, with 2 bases sitting between them. This CDR3 is CASSLEQETQYF. The CDR3 DNA follows: TGCGCCAGCAGCTTGGAACAAGAGACCCAGTACTTC. The variable domain in full, completed from reference TRBV5-1 and TRBJ2-5, reads KAGVTQTPRYLIKTRGQQVTLSCSPISGHRSVSWYQQTPGQGLQFLFEYFSETQRNKGNFPGRFSGRQFSNSRSEMNVSTLELGDSALYLCASSLEQETQYFGPGTRLLVL.

The chain links TRBV23-1 to TRBJ1-4, with D perhaps TRBD1 (6 bases). Being an ORF, TRBV23-1 has a function that is uncertain. There are 16 residues in the CDR3. Trimming shortened V by 7 bases and J by 7 bases, and 22 bases separated the two germline ends. CDR3 protein: CASTPNRGVQVEKLFF. DNA for the CDR3: TGCGCCAGCACCCCAAATAGGGGGGTGCAAGTTGAAAAACTGTTTTTT.

This clone was seen more than once but under ten times. The rearrangement joins TRBV30 to TRBJ1-5, with D possibly being TRBD1 (6 bases). The CDR3 is 13 amino acids. Germline assignment: CDR1 GTSNPN and CDR2 SVGIG (reference sequence). V shed 0 bases and J shed 4 bases, with 7 bases lying between them. CDR3: CAWSVQGNQPQHF. In DNA form, the CDR3 reads TGTGCCTGGAGTGTACAGGGAAATCAGCCCCAGCATTTT.

The genes are TRBV28 and TRBJ2-7, with D maybe TRBD1 (6 bases). With 6 bases removed from V and 6 bases from J, the gap between germline ends came to 18 bases. In germline, CDR1 is MDHEN, CDR2 SYDVKM. The CDR3 is 14 amino acids. CDR3: CASSRPGTFIEQYF. In nucleotides, the CDR3 is TGTGCCAGCAGCAGACCCGGGACATTCATCGAGCAGTACTTC.

The chain links TRBV7-2 to TRBJ2-3; D gene unclear. V lost 0 bases and J lost 4, with 2 bases in between. CDR1 and CDR2 from the germline V gene are SGHTA and FQGNSA. The CDR3 spans 12 residues. The CDR3 sequence is CASSLAADTQYF. CDR3 in DNA: TGTGCCAGCAGCTTAGCAGCAGATACGCAGTATTTT.

The chain links TRBV18 to TRBJ2-3; 10 positions agree with TRBD2. The junction had 12 bases not matched to a gene; V was cut back by 3 bases and J by 6 bases. The CDR3 totals 17 residues. In germline, CDR1 is KGHSH, CDR2 LQKENI. CDR3 amino acids: CASSPLASGSLGDTQYF. Written as DNA, the CDR3 is TGTGCCAGCTCACCTCTTGCTAGCGGGAGCCTTGGGGATACGCAGTATTTT. Based on the CDR3 plus reference TRBV18 and TRBJ2-3, the full variable domain is NAGVMQNPRHLVRRRGQEARLRCSPMKGHSHVYWYRQLPEEGLKFMVYLQKENIIDESGMPKERFSAEFPKEGPSILRIQQVVRGDSAAYFCASSPLASGSLGDTQYFGPGTRLTVL.

The rearrangement links TRBV28 to TRBJ2-6; no firm D call. The germline V gene has CDR1 MDHEN and CDR2 SYDVKM. This CDR3 has 13 residues. The CDR3, as DNA: TGTGCAGGCAGGAACTCTGGGGCCAACGTCCTGACTTTC. This sequence encodes CAGRNSGANVLTF.

This rearrangement joins TRBV5-1 to TRBJ2-1; the D is unclear. This CDR3 has 13 amino acids. Trimming cost V 5 bases and J 0 bases, with 6 bases left between them. The germline CDR1 and CDR2 sequences are SGHRS and YFSETQ. CDR3 residues: CASSNISYNEQFF. The CDR3 coding sequence is TGCGCCAGCAGTAATATCTCCTACAATGAGCAGTTCTTC. Full variable domain (rest looked up from reference TRBV5-1 and TRBJ2-1): KAGVTQTPRYLIKTRGQQVTLSCSPISGHRSVSWYQQTPGQGLQFLFEYFSETQRNKGNFPGRFSGRQFSNSRSEMNVSTLELGDSALYLCASSNISYNEQFFGPGTRLTVL.

There are a few counts of this clone. J is TRBJ1-5 and V is TRBV7-2; D might be TRBD1 (6 bases). Per germline, CDR1 SGHTA and CDR2 FQGNSA. The CDR3 is made up of 17 amino acids. Trimming cost V 5 bases and J 2 bases, with 19 bases left between them. This chain's CDR3 is CASSHYPGGAGNQPQHF. The CDR3 coding sequence is TGTGCCAGCAGCCACTATCCGGGGGGCGCAGGCAATCAGCCCCAGCATTTT. Full variable domain (missing parts from reference TRBV7-2 and TRBJ1-5): GAGVSQSPSNKVTEKGKDVELRCDPISGHTALYWYRQSLGQGLEFLIYFQGNSAPDKSGLPSDRFSAERTGGSVSTLTIQRTQQEDSAVYLCASSHYPGGAGNQPQHFGDGTRLSIL.

This rearrangement joins TRBV28 to TRBJ1-5; D gene uncertain. The CDR3 has 13 residues. Germline V gene lookup returns CDR1 MDHEN and CDR2 SYDVKM. The germline V and J ends were trimmed by 8 bases and 1 base, with 9 bases remaining between them. The CDR3 loop reads CASSRTSNQPQHF. Here the CDR3 DNA reads TGTGCCAGCTCGCGGACGAGCAATCAGCCCCAGCATTTT.

CDR3 sequence reads: CASSLGHQPQHF. CDR3 nucleotide sequence: TGTGCCAGCAGCTTGGGGCATCAGCCCCAGCATTTT. The chain recombines TRBV7-2 with TRBJ1-5; TRBD1 might be the D (5 bases). Trimming removed 3 bases at V and 5 bases at J, with 5 bases between. The CDR3 is 12 residues long. Germline V gene lookup returns CDR1 SGHTA and CDR2 FQGNSA.

The J gene is TRBJ1-5, the V gene TRBV4-3; no clear D. The CDR3 loop spans 14 amino acids. The germline V gene has CDR1 LGHNA and CDR2 YSLEER. V was trimmed by 0 bases and J by 3 bases, leaving 6 bases between them. The CDR3 coding sequence is TGCGCCAGCAGCCAAGAAGCCTCCAATCAGCCCCAGCATTTT. Translated: CASSQEASNQPQHF.

This clone showed up just once. The genes are TRBV4-3 and TRBJ2-3; 12 nucleotides line up with TRBD2. Per the germline V gene, CDR1 is LGHNA and CDR2 is YSLEER. After removal of 4 bases from V and 5 bases from J, the junction contained 13 bases not matched to a gene. The CDR3 runs to 18 residues. The CDR3 region has the DNA TGCGCCAGCAGCCCATCAATGCCGGGACTAGCGGGCGGAGATACGCAGTATTTT. It encodes CASSPSMPGLAGGDTQYF.

The chain recombines TRBV7-9 with TRBJ1-4; no definite D call. The CDR3 length is 13 residues. Looked up from germline, CDR1 is SEHNR and CDR2 is FQNEAQ (reference sequence). V lost 6 bases and J lost 8, with 13 bases in between. The CDR3 nucleotides are TGTGCCAGCAGTCGAAAAAGCGGGGAAAAACTGTTTTTT. Its translation: CASSRKSGEKLFF.

The table lists this clone with a few counts. The V gene is TRBV6-6, the J gene TRBJ1-1; 7 nucleotides match TRBD1. V shed 6 bases and J 4 bases; nucleotides not matched to a gene: 14. CDR3 length: 16 residues. The germline V gene encodes CDR1 MNHNY and CDR2 SVGAGI (reference sequence). CDR3 sequence reads: CASRQNRGGTSTEAFF. CDR3 nucleotides: TGTGCCAGCAGACAAAACAGGGGAGGGACGAGCACTGAAGCTTTCTTT.